One sample yielded the 28 T cell receptor beta chains listed below, sequenced in a study of spatial heterogeneity in lung cancer. Time point here: sample taken at primary tumor resection. Sequencing of whole RNA from tumor, nontumor lung or frozen PBMC involved no sorting. One entry per CDR3 protein results from TCRdb running MiXCR on the 5' RACE reads. The repertoire consists of some 47,000 distinct CDR3 sequences, with 6% to 9% occurring once and the leading ten covering around 2.6%. The material was PBMCs, obtained at surgery. The receptor set was obtained from a female donor with early-stage non-small cell lung cancer.

This chain uses TRBV4-3 with TRBJ2-2; D perhaps matches TRBD1 (5 bases). The germline CDR1 and CDR2 sequences are LGHNA and YSLEER. V lost 0 bases and J lost 7, with 12 bases in between. The CDR3 covers 15 residues. CDR3 coding DNA: TGCGCCAGCAGCCAAGATGGGGCCCCTTACGGGGAGCTGTTTTTT. It encodes CASSQDGAPYGELFF.

This clonotype showed up many times. This rearrangement joins TRBV9 to TRBJ2-3, with D hard to call. The ends were cut back, 0 bases at V and 6 bases at J, with 14 bases in the middle. From germline, CDR1 is SGDLS and CDR2 YYNGEE. The CDR3 loop spans 15 amino acids. The CDR3 sequence: CASSVEGNARDTQYF. The CDR3 bases are TGTGCCAGCAGCGTAGAGGGCAACGCTCGGGATACGCAGTATTTT. Full variable domain (missing parts from reference TRBV9 and TRBJ2-3): DSGVTQTPKHLITATGQRVTLRCSPRSGDLSVYWYQQSLDQGLQFLIQYYNGEERAKGNILERFSAQQFPDLHSELNLSSLELGDSALYFCASSVEGNARDTQYFGPGTRLTVL.

This clonotype has just a few counts. The DNA for the CDR3 is TGTGCCACCAAAGGGGGAGGAGCGGGCGACCTAAGGACCCAGTACTTC. Encoded protein: CATKGGGAGDLRTQYF. The rearrangement joins TRBV2 to TRBJ2-5, with D perhaps being TRBD1 or TRBD2 (6 bases each). The V gene's germline CDR1 is SNHLY and CDR2 FYNNEI. V was trimmed by 10 bases and J by 7 bases, leaving 28 bases between them. This CDR3 is built from 16 residues.

In its sample, this clonotype was seen many times. The chain combines TRBV27 with TRBJ1-3; a possible D gene is TRBD1 (5 bases). Germline V gives CDR1 MNHEY, CDR2 SMNVEV (reference sequence). Between the trimmed V and J ends, which lost 8 bases and 3 bases, there was a span of 14 bases. This CDR3 is 14 amino acids long. The CDR3 bases are TGTGCCAGCCGAAACCAGGGCGATGGAAACACCATATATTTT. Its translation is CASRNQGDGNTIYF.

The chain uses TRBV5-4 and TRBJ2-1, with 7 bases lining up with TRBD2. Germline V lookup: CDR1 SGHNT, CDR2 YYREEE (reference sequence). Unmatched junction bases numbered 15, after V lost 4 bases and J lost 5 bases. This CDR3 is built from 17 residues. DNA of the CDR3: TGTGCCAGCAGCCCCACTGCGAGTAGGCGGGGGAACAATGAGCAGTTCTTC. Translation: CASSPTASRRGNNEQFF.

This clonotype showed up many times. This chain connects TRBV19 to TRBJ1-2; D call uncertain. The CDR3 extends over 13 amino acids. V lost 4 bases and J 5 bases, leaving 11 bases between the germline ends. CDR1 and CDR2 from the germline V gene are LNHDA and SQIVND (reference sequence). In nucleotides, the CDR3 is TGTGCCAGTAGTAAACAGAGCTATTATGGCTACACCTTC. Its protein is CASSKQSYYGYTF.

This clonotype was detected ten times or more. The rearrangement links TRBV10-3 to TRBJ2-7, with no clear D. The CDR3 runs 12 residues. V was clipped by 5 bases and J by 6 bases, with 11 bases between them. Germline lookup yields CDR1 ENHRY and CDR2 SYGVKD. The CDR3 DNA reads TGTGCCATCAGTCCCAAGGGTCCCGAGCAGTACTTC. It specifies CAISPKGPEQYF.

This clonotype came up many times. V gene TRBV4-1 combines with J gene TRBJ1-1; D is undetermined. The CDR3 has 15 amino acids. Trimming removed 0 bases at V and 1 base at J, with 9 bases between. CDR1 and CDR2 (germline): MGHRA, YSYEKL. CDR3: CASSQDSDQNTEAFF. CDR3 coding DNA: TGCGCCAGCAGCCAAGATTCAGACCAGAACACTGAAGCTTTCTTT.

This clonotype appeared a few times. The chain combines TRBV2 with TRBJ2-7; 11 bases agree with TRBD2. Germline V gene lookup returns CDR1 SNHLY and CDR2 FYNNEI. This CDR3 comprises 14 residues. V shed 6 bases and J 5 bases; nucleotides not matched to a gene: 6. CDR3 protein: CASRNSGGGDEQYF. The CDR3 coding sequence is TGTGCCAGCAGAAATAGCGGGGGGGGCGACGAGCAGTACTTC.

This clonotype came up many times. This rearrangement joins TRBV12-3 or TRBV12-4 to TRBJ2-5; TRBD2 might be the D (5 bases). V was clipped by 5 bases and J by 2 bases, with 12 bases between them. The CDR3 is 14 residues long. CDR3 sequence (DNA): TGTGCCAGCAGTCCACGACTACAACAAGAGACCCAGTACTTC. Translation: CASSPRLQQETQYF.

This clonotype was found many times. The junction departs from germline at one end; a sequencing error may be responsible. The chain links TRBV19 to TRBJ1-5; D is unresolved. The CDR3 is 13 amino acids. CDR1 and CDR2 from the germline V gene are LNHDA and SQIVND (reference sequence). CDR3 DNA sequence: TGTGCCAGTAGTGGGGTCATGAATCCGCCCCAGCATTTT. The encoded protein is CASSGVMNPPQHF.

This clonotype was recorded at least ten times. This chain links TRBV7-6 with TRBJ2-7, with TRBD2 as a possible D gene (5 bases). The CDR3 runs 14 residues. Germline CDR1 and CDR2: SGHVS and FNYEAQ. V was shortened by 2 bases and J by 7 bases, with 15 bases between the two germline ends. The CDR3 loop is CASSLLLSGWEQYF. CDR3 sequence (DNA): TGTGCCAGCAGCTTACTCCTCAGCGGCTGGGAGCAGTACTTC.

This clonotype was seen ten or more times. The V and J genes are TRBV2 and TRBJ2-1; D call uncertain. The CDR3 runs 13 residues. Germline V gives CDR1 SNHLY, CDR2 FYNNEI. Trimming removed 6 bases from V and 6 bases from J, with 12 bases in between. The CDR3 coding sequence is TGTGCCAGCAGGGAGTGGACGAGCAATGAGCAGTTCTTC. Protein: CASREWTSNEQFF.

This clonotype has a handful of counts. This chain links TRBV5-8 with TRBJ2-7, with D perhaps TRBD2 (5 bases). CDR3 size: 14 residues. The V end lost 4 bases, the J end lost 4 bases, and 15 bases lay between the germline ends. Per the germline V gene, CDR1 is SGHTS and CDR2 is YDEGEE. CDR3 sequence (DNA): TGTGCCAGCAGCCTCTTCAACGGGGAATACGAGCAGTACTTC. It translates to CASSLFNGEYEQYF. The full variable domain, rest sourced from reference TRBV5-8 and TRBJ2-7, is EAGVTQSPTHLIKTRGQQATLRCSPISGHTSVYWYQQALGLGLQFLLWYDEGEERNRGNFPPRFSGRQFPNYSSELNVNALELEDSALYLCASSLFNGEYEQYFGPGTRLTVT.

This clonotype has ten or more counts. This sequence joins TRBV28 and TRBJ1-4; maybe TRBD1 (6 bases). Germline CDR1 is MDHEN and CDR2 is SYDVKM. Deletions cut 5 bases from V and 3 bases from J, with 10 bases between. This CDR3 is 14 amino acids long. Here the CDR3 DNA reads TGTGCCAGCAGTCGGGACACTCCTAATGAAAAACTGTTTTTT. The encoded protein is CASSRDTPNEKLFF.

This clonotype was found many times. The chain combines TRBV6-5 with TRBJ2-3; 7 nucleotides agree with TRBD2. J gave up 6 bases and V 10 bases, and 13 bases lay outside the gene matches. Germline values: CDR1 MNHEY, CDR2 SVGAGI. This CDR3 comprises 14 residues. This CDR3 is CATRPAGWVDTQYF. DNA of the CDR3: TGTGCCACCCGCCCAGCGGGGTGGGTGGATACGCAGTATTTT.

At least ten counts were recorded for this clonotype. This rearrangement joins TRBV10-3 to TRBJ2-3; D uncertain. The CDR3 loop spans 13 amino acids. The V gene's germline CDR1 is ENHRY and CDR2 SYGVKD. The V end lost 5 bases, the J end lost 2 bases, and 8 bases lay between the germline ends. The CDR3 reads CAISNRATDTQYF. The CDR3 DNA is TGTGCCATCAGTAACCGGGCCACAGATACGCAGTATTTT.

In its sample, this clonotype was seen a few times. The chain has TRBV5-1 and TRBJ1-3; 8 bases map to TRBD1. Germline V CDR1 and CDR2: SGHRS, YFSETQ. The CDR3 has 14 residues. The trim removed 3 bases at V and 3 bases at J, leaving 2 bases unmatched. CDR3 residues: CASSSTGVGNTIYF. CDR3 nucleotide sequence: TGCGCCAGCAGCTCGACAGGGGTTGGAAACACCATATATTTT. Full variable domain (missing parts from reference TRBV5-1 and TRBJ1-3): KAGVTQTPRYLIKTRGQQVTLSCSPISGHRSVSWYQQTPGQGLQFLFEYFSETQRNKGNFPGRFSGRQFSNSRSEMNVSTLELGDSALYLCASSSTGVGNTIYFGEGSWLTVV.

This clonotype was seen a few times. V and J are TRBV6-5 and TRBJ2-1, with TRBD2 matching 11 bases. The CDR3 runs to 15 residues. The germline V gene encodes CDR1 MNHEY and CDR2 SVGAGI. The J segment lost 10 bases and the V segment lost 3 bases, leaving 8 bases of the junction unmatched. CDR3 sequence: CASSYAPTSGGEQFF. The CDR3 nucleotides are TGTGCCAGCAGTTATGCCCCAACTAGCGGGGGCGAGCAGTTCTTC.

A few counts support this clonotype. The rearrangement links TRBV11-3 to TRBJ1-1; 8 bases line up with TRBD1. With V trimmed by 1 base and J by 4 bases, 5 bases remained unmatched. Germline CDR1 reads SGHNT; CDR2 reads YENEEA. The CDR3 covers 15 residues. CDR3 coding DNA: TGTGCCAGCAGCTTAGCAGACAGGGGTGGCACTGAAGCTTTCTTT. This gives the protein CASSLADRGGTEAFF.

This clonotype turned up a few times. The chain links TRBV5-1 to TRBJ2-1; tentatively, D is TRBD1 or TRBD2 (5 bases each). CDR1 and CDR2 (germline): SGHRS, YFSETQ. The CDR3 has 15 amino acids. V dropped 0 bases and J dropped 4 bases, with 11 bases sitting between them. CDR3 sequence (DNA): TGCGCCAGCAGCTTGGATTGGGGACGATACAATGAGCAGTTCTTC. As protein: CASSLDWGRYNEQFF. Based on the CDR3 plus reference TRBV5-1 and TRBJ2-1, the full variable domain is KAGVTQTPRYLIKTRGQQVTLSCSPISGHRSVSWYQQTPGQGLQFLFEYFSETQRNKGNFPGRFSGRQFSNSRSEMNVSTLELGDSALYLCASSLDWGRYNEQFFGPGTRLTVL.

The chain recombines TRBV2 with TRBJ2-5; D remains ambiguous. Looked up from germline, CDR1 is SNHLY and CDR2 is FYNNEI. This CDR3 has 13 residues. V was trimmed by 7 bases and J by 2 bases, leaving 11 bases between them. DNA for the CDR3: TGTGCCAGCAACGCCGGTCCTCAAGAGACCCAGTACTTC. This encodes CASNAGPQETQYF. Variable domain in full (rest from reference TRBV2 and TRBJ2-5): EPEVTQTPSHQVTQMGQEVILRCVPISNHLYFYWYRQILGQKVEFLVSFYNNEISEKSEIFDDQFSVERPDGSNFTLKIRSTKLEDSAMYFCASNAGPQETQYFGPGTRLLVL.

The table lists this clonotype with many counts. The chain employs TRBV3-1 and TRBJ2-7; D call uncertain. The CDR3 totals 16 residues. V lost 0 bases and J 0 bases, leaving 12 bases between the germline ends. Germline V gene sequence: CDR1 LGHDT, CDR2 YNNKEL (reference sequence). The CDR3 nucleotides read TGTGCCAGCAGCCAAGATGCGGCCGCACTCTCCTACGAGCAGTACTTC. Translation gives CASSQDAAALSYEQYF.

In its sample, this clonotype was seen many times. V gene TRBV29-1 combines with J gene TRBJ1-4; D unclear. Looked up from germline, CDR1 is SQVTM and CDR2 is ANQGSEA. The CDR3 contains 13 residues. V was clipped by 4 bases and J by 3 bases, with 9 bases between them. The CDR3 loop reads CSVGRAANEKLFF. CDR3 bases: TGCAGCGTTGGCCGGGCCGCTAATGAAAAACTGTTTTTT.

This chain connects TRBV29-1 to TRBJ1-4, with 9 bases aligning to TRBD1. The CDR3 loop spans 15 amino acids. J was trimmed by 5 bases and V by 2 bases; bases with no gene match: 6. Germline V CDR1 and CDR2: SQVTM, ANQGSEA. The CDR3: CSVEIVTGGNEKLFF. For the CDR3, the DNA is TGCAGCGTTGAAATCGTGACAGGGGGGAATGAAAAACTGTTTTTT.

This clonotype was observed at least ten times. The J gene is TRBJ2-3, the V gene TRBV19; the D is unclear. The CDR3 is 14 residues long. Per the germline V gene, CDR1 is LNHDA and CDR2 is SQIVND (reference sequence). Trimming cost V 6 bases and J 2 bases, with 12 bases left between them. The CDR3 DNA reads as TGTGCCAGTAGGGAAGGCTCCATCACAGATACGCAGTATTTT. This encodes CASREGSITDTQYF.

This clonotype was seen repeatedly, ten times or more. The chain links TRBV5-1 to TRBJ1-2, with D uncertain. Germline CDR1 is SGHRS and CDR2 is YFSETQ. The CDR3 consists of 15 residues. Trimming stripped 3 bases from V and 0 bases from J, with 12 bases between. This CDR3 is CASSSPTGANYGYTF. The CDR3 nucleotides are TGCGCCAGCAGCTCCCCGACCGGCGCTAACTATGGCTACACCTTC. Full variable domain (rest looked up from reference TRBV5-1 and TRBJ1-2): KAGVTQTPRYLIKTRGQQVTLSCSPISGHRSVSWYQQTPGQGLQFLFEYFSETQRNKGNFPGRFSGRQFSNSRSEMNVSTLELGDSALYLCASSSPTGANYGYTFGSGTRLTVV.

This clonotype was counted many times. The chain couples TRBV11-2 to TRBJ2-4, with D perhaps matching TRBD1 (6 bases). Per germline, CDR1 SGHAT and CDR2 FQNNGV. Trimming shortened V by 3 bases and J by 1 base, and 13 bases separated the two germline ends. This CDR3 comprises 16 residues. The DNA for the CDR3 is TGTGCCAGCAGCTTCCAGCAGGGGCTGGCCAAAAACATTCAGTACTTC. The encoded protein is CASSFQQGLAKNIQYF.